A selection of T cell receptor beta chains follows, all from one sample in a study of T cell responses to AZD1222 COVID-19 vaccine. Here immunoSEQ multiplex PCR was the method, and the copy in TCRdb shows in-frame clones only, minus some. The data hold about 100,000 clones, with 88% observed a single time. The sequenced sample was peripheral blood, obtained on day 0 of AZD1222 vaccination. The source is an adult in good health. The CDR3 runs from the conserved cysteine through the conserved F or W. The D gene is left open where the match is weak. The listing skips clone size in some rows; elsewhere it reads once, few, many or a size class.

CDR3 protein	CDR3 DNA	D gene	V gene	J gene	clone size
CAWDRGGLSDTQYF	TGTGCCTGGGACAGGGGCGGCTTGTCAGATACGCAGTATTTT	TRBD1	TRBV30	TRBJ2-3	.
CASSYSGTGMNTEAFF	TGTGCCAGCAGTTACTCTGGGACAGGCATGAACACTGAAGCTTTCTTT	TRBD1	TRBV6-6	TRBJ1-1	.
CASSPKERPFEQFF	TGTGCCAGCAGCCCTAAAGAAAGGCCCTTTGAGCAGTTCTTC	.	TRBV2	TRBJ2-1	.
CASSFVRRLSGSYEQYF	TGTGCCAGCAGTTTCGTCCGACGACTTAGCGGGAGCTACGAGCAGTACTTC	TRBD2	TRBV28	TRBJ2-7	medium-sized
CASNPPWINYGYTF	TGTGCCAGCAACCCGCCATGGATTAACTATGGCTACACCTTC	.	TRBV2	TRBJ1-2	once
CASSPAPGRRPEQFF	TGTGCCAGCTCACCTGCCCCGGGACGGCGCCCCGAGCAGTTCTTC	.	TRBV18	TRBJ2-1	.
CASSSATLNTIYF	TGTGCCAGTAGCTCGGCAACGTTAAACACCATATATTTT	.	TRBV19	TRBJ1-3	.
CASSSTGTGLVYGELFF	TGTGCCAGCAGCTCTACCGGGACAGGTCTTGTTTACGGGGAGCTGTTTTTT	TRBD1	TRBV11-3	TRBJ2-2	.
CASSYYPRDRRGEAFF	TGTGCCAGCAGTTACTACCCACGGGACCGCCGAGGTGAAGCTTTCTTT	.	TRBV6-5	TRBJ1-1	.
CASSPEPGSAYEQYF	TGTGCCAGCAGCCCCGAGCCAGGGAGCGCCTACGAGCAGTACTTC	.	TRBV6-2/TRBV6-3	TRBJ2-7	.
CASSPTGPYGYTF	TGTGCCAGCAGCCCGACAGGGCCCTATGGCTACACCTTC	TRBD1	TRBV2	TRBJ1-2	.
CASIGRTGEGTEAFF	TGTGCCAGCATTGGGAGGACAGGGGAGGGTACTGAAGCTTTCTTT	TRBD1	TRBV28	TRBJ1-1	.
CASSGGRFISYTF	TGTGCCAGCAGTGGCGGTAGATTCATTAGCTACACCTTC	.	TRBV27	TRBJ1-2	.
CAISPRIRHEQFF	TGTGCCATCAGCCCTAGGATCCGGCATGAGCAGTTCTTC	.	TRBV10-3	TRBJ2-1	.
CASSPRPEAGELFF	TGTGCCAGCTCACCTCGACCGGAGGCCGGGGAGCTGTTTTTT	.	TRBV18	TRBJ2-2	once
CASSLGQLAGGEQYF	TGTGCCAGCAGCTTAGGTCAACTAGCGGGAGGGGAGCAGTACTTC	TRBD2	TRBV7-8	TRBJ2-7	.
CSGGAAEGTFF	TGCAGTGGGGGGGCCGCGGAGGGCACTTTCTTT	.	TRBV20-1	TRBJ1-1	.
CASSLGSYNEQFF	TGTGCCAGCAGCTTAGGCAGCTACAATGAGCAGTTCTTC	.	TRBV7-3	TRBJ2-1	.
CASSPDSYGYTF	TGTGCCAGCAGTCCGGACAGCTATGGCTACACCTTC	.	TRBV6-2/TRBV6-3	TRBJ1-2	.
CSVDQGNTEAFF	TGCAGCGTAGACCAGGGCAACACTGAAGCTTTCTTT	.	TRBV29-1	TRBJ1-1	.
CATHASGETGELFF	TGTGCCACCCACGCTAGCGGGGAAACCGGGGAGCTGTTTTTT	TRBD2	TRBV6-5	TRBJ2-2	.
CASSIKGLGYGYTF	TGTGCCAGTAGTATCAAGGGACTCGGATATGGCTACACCTTC	.	TRBV19	TRBJ1-2	.
CASTVGPSLNTEAFF	TGTGCCAGCACCGTAGGTCCCAGCTTGAACACTGAAGCTTTCTTT	.	TRBV2	TRBJ1-1	.
CATGGGTGGNNEQFF	TGTGCCACTGGAGGGGGGACAGGGGGGAACAATGAGCAGTTCTTC	TRBD1	TRBV6-4	TRBJ2-1	.
CASSQTEVRTSGSQDEQYF	TGTGCCAGCAGCCAAACGGAGGTAAGGACTAGCGGGAGCCAGGACGAGCAGTACTTC	TRBD2	TRBV6-2/TRBV6-3	TRBJ2-7	.
CASSFGTRANTQYF	TGTGCCAGCAGTTTCGGGACTAGAGCGAATACGCAGTATTTT	TRBD2	TRBV2	TRBJ2-3	.
CASSPQGRGYTF	TGTGCCAGCAGTCCACAGGGACGGGGCTACACCTTC	.	TRBV6-5	TRBJ1-2	.
CASSRRDGQETQYF	TGTGCCAGCAGTCGAAGGGACGGTCAAGAGACCCAGTACTTC	.	TRBV27	TRBJ2-5	once
CASNSGQTIHEQYF	TGTGCCAGCAACTCCGGACAGACCATACACGAGCAGTACTTC	.	TRBV7-2	TRBJ2-7	.
CASSQGQGRNTEAFF	TGTGCCAGCAGTCAGGGACAGGGGAGGAACACTGAAGCTTTCTTT	TRBD1	TRBV2	TRBJ1-1	.
CASSWGTGASSTDTQYF	TGCGCCAGCAGCTGGGGGACAGGGGCCTCCAGCACAGATACGCAGTATTTT	TRBD1	TRBV5-1	TRBJ2-3	.
CASSLRDRSSYEQYF	TGTGCCAGCAGTTTAAGGGACAGGTCCTCCTACGAGCAGTACTTC	TRBD1	TRBV27	TRBJ2-7	.
CASSEVAGGSYEQYF	TGTGCCAGCAGTGAAGTGGCAGGGGGATCCTACGAGCAGTACTTC	TRBD1	TRBV6-1	TRBJ2-7	.
CASGHRDINYGYTF	TGTGCTAGTGGCCACCGGGACATCAACTATGGCTACACCTTC	.	TRBV12-5	TRBJ1-2	.
CASSFLQFNRLRQPQHF	TGTGCCAGCAGTTTCCTGCAATTCAACAGGCTAAGGCAGCCCCAGCATTTT	.	TRBV28	TRBJ1-5	.
CASSERALGRENIQYF	TGCGCCAGCAGCGAGAGGGCGCTCGGGAGGGAAAACATTCAGTACTTC	TRBD2	TRBV4-3	TRBJ2-4	.
CASSARGRNTEAFF	TGTGCCAGCAGCGCGAGGGGACGGAACACTGAAGCTTTCTTT	.	TRBV9	TRBJ1-1	.
CASSAGRDEKLFF	TGTGCCAGCAGTGCGGGACGGGATGAAAAACTGTTTTTT	.	TRBV2	TRBJ1-4	.
CASSVMAGGHYEQYF	TGTGCCAGCAGCGTAATGGCGGGAGGACACTACGAGCAGTACTTC	TRBD2	TRBV9	TRBJ2-7	few
CASSWRSSGTDTQYF	TGTGCCAGCAGCTGGCGGAGCTCGGGCACAGATACGCAGTATTTT	.	TRBV5-4	TRBJ2-3	.
CASSLLAGGSDEQFF	TGTGCCAGCAGCTTACTAGCGGGAGGCTCGGATGAGCAGTTCTTC	TRBD2	TRBV7-8	TRBJ2-1	.
CASSQDPSGRDTQYF	TGTGCCAGCAGCCAAGATCCCAGCGGGAGAGATACGCAGTATTTT	TRBD2	TRBV14	TRBJ2-3	.
CASSLLAGDSYEQYF	TGTGCCAGCAGCTTATTGGCAGGGGACTCCTACGAGCAGTACTTC	.	TRBV7-2	TRBJ2-7	few
CASSQDLSGRNKNEQFF	TGTGCCAGCAGCCAAGATTTGTCGGGCCGGAACAAAAATGAGCAGTTCTTC	.	TRBV4-2	TRBJ2-1	.